The sequence of this T cell receptor beta chain was determined in a study of response to subunit inactivated influenza vaccine. TCRdb called the RT-PCR reads again in MiXCR, with one record for every CDR3 protein. The sample lists under 850,000 distinct CDR3 sequences, less than 20% seen once, with approximately 10% in the top ten. This clonotype was seen a few times. Germline V gene data show CDR1 as SEHNR and CDR2 as FQNEAQ (reference sequence). This CDR3 region has 17 residues. The V end lost 2 bases, the J end lost 5 bases, and 19 bases lay between the germline ends. The source material was PBMCs from blood, sampled approximately 5 days after vaccination. This receptor was taken from a man in his fifties or sixties who received an inactivated influenza vaccine. The chain employs TRBV7-9 and TRBJ2-1, with D perhaps matching TRBD2 (6 bases). This chain's CDR3 is CASSLPRASANHNEQFF. CDR3 sequence (DNA): TGTGCCAGCAGCTTACCAAGGGCTAGCGCAAATCACAATGAGCAGTTCTTC.